What follows are 5 T cell receptor beta chains derived from one specimen sequenced in a study of breast tumors, draining lymph nodes, adjacent tissues listed by TCRdb under 2016. Lymph node samples came from the axillary draining lymph nodes of breast cancer patients. Libraries came from multiplex PCR. Sequencing was performed on an Illumina HiSeq 2000. TCRdb reanalyzed the raw reads on its own, using fastp at Q25 for trimming and MiXCR for clone calling, and kept in-frame beta chains. When rows share a CDR3 protein, they turn into one entry using the most common DNA and genes. Across this sample there are roughly 220,000 distinct CDR3 sequences, with under 40% seen only once. 3% to 4% of the sample is held by the ten biggest clonotypes. The sequenced material came from axillary lymph node tissue. The receptors derive from a female donor with breast cancer. Some clones in this sample may be carry-over from other donors' samples.

J is TRBJ2-7 and V is TRBV7-3, with D maybe TRBD2 (6 bases). V lost 1 base to trimming and J lost 3 bases, with 13 bases between them. The CDR3 runs 15 residues. The germline V gene encodes CDR1 SGHTA and CDR2 FQGTGA. This chain's CDR3 is CASSLNPGLGYEQYF. Here the CDR3 DNA reads TGTGCCAGCAGCTTAAATCCGGGACTGGGCTACGAGCAGTACTTC.

As for this clonotype: Just one base apart from a much larger clone, this may be a read error. The V gene is TRBV20-1, the J gene TRBJ2-3, with D possibly matching TRBD1 (6 bases). Germline V gene sequence: CDR1 DFQATT, CDR2 SNEGSKA (reference sequence). This CDR3 comprises 16 residues. V was trimmed by 6 bases and J by 2 bases, leaving 21 bases between them. As DNA, the CDR3 is TGCAGTGCAACGAGGGGGACACTAACTACCACAGATACGCAGTATTTT. It translates to CSATRGTLTTTDTQYF.

The CDR3 loop reads CASGLGTGVSPLHF. The DNA of the CDR3 is TGTGCTAGTGGTTTAGGGACAGGCGTTTCACCCCTCCACTTT. This chain connects TRBV12-5 to TRBJ1-6, with 8 nucleotides matching TRBD1. This CDR3 is built from 14 residues. Germline V gene sequence: CDR1 LGHNT, CDR2 FRNRAP. The trim removed 3 bases at V and 9 bases at J, leaving 4 bases unmatched.

To note about this clonotype: A much more abundant neighbour one base away suggests this may be a read error. The chain carries TRBV5-4 and TRBJ1-2; D may be TRBD1 (6 bases). V shed 4 bases and J shed 4 bases, with 14 bases lying between them. Germline V gives CDR1 SGHNT, CDR2 YYREEE (reference sequence). The CDR3 runs to 14 residues. The CDR3 nucleotides are TGTGCCAGCAGCCCCCGACAGGCGAGCTATGGCTACACCTTC. This sequence encodes CASSPRQASYGYTF.

This clonotype has ten or more counts. The chain employs TRBV6-1 and TRBJ2-5; no clear D. The CDR3 contains 13 residues. Germline V gene sequence: CDR1 MNHNS, CDR2 SASEGT. V gave up 7 bases and J gave up 1 base, with 10 bases separating them. The DNA for the CDR3 is TGTGCCAGCACTCCGGCGCGCCAAGAGACCCAGTACTTC. Encoded protein: CASTPARQETQYF.